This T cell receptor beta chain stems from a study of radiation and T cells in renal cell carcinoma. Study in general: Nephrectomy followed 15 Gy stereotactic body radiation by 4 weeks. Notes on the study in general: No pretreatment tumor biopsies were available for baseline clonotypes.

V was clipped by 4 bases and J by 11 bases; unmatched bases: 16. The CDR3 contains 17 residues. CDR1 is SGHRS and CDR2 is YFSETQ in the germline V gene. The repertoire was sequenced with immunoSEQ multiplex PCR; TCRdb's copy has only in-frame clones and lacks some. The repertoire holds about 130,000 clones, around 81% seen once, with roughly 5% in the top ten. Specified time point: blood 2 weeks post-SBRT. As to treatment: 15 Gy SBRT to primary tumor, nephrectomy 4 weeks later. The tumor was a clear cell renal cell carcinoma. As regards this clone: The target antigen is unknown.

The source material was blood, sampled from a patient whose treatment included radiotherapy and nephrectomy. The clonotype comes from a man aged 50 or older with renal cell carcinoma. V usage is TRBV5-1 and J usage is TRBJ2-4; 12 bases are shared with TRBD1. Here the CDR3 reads CASSQGTGTGGAGVQYF. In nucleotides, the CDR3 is TGCGCCAGCAGCCAAGGGACCGGGACAGGGGGCGCGGGAGTTCAGTACTTC.